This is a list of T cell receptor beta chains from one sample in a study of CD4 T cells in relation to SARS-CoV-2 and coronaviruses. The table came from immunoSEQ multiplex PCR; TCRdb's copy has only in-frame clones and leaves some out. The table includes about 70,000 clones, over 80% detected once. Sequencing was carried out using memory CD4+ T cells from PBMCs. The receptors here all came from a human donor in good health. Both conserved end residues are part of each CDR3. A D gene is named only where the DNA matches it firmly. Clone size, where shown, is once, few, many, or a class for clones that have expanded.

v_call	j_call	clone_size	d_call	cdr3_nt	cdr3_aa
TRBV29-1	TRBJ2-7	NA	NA	TGCAGCGCACGGACCCTTGTGGGCTACGAGCAGTACTTC	CSARTLVGYEQYF
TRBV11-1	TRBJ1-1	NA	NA	TGTGCCAGCAGCTTAGAGGAATATAGCACTGAAGCTTTCTTT	CASSLEEYSTEAFF
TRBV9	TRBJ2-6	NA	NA	TGTGCCAGCAGCGCGGCTTCTGGGGCCAACGTCCTGACTTTC	CASSAASGANVLTF
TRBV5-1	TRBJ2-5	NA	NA	TGCGCCAGCAGCTTCAGGGGTGGCCAAGAGACCCAGTACTTC	CASSFRGGQETQYF
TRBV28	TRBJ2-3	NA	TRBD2	TGTGCCAGCACCTCCGGGGCTCGGACTAGCGGAGGAGATACGCAGTATTTT	CASTSGARTSGGDTQYF
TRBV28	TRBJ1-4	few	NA	TGTGCCAGCAGTTCGACAGGTGAAAAACTGTTTTTT	CASSSTGEKLFF
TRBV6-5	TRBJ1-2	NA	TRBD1	TGTGCCAGCAGGCTATCGGGACAGGGCTATGGCTACACCTTC	CASRLSGQGYGYTF
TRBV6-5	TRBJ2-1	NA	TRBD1	TGTGCCAGCAGTTACTCGTTCGGGACAGGGGGCCATGAGCAGTTCTTC	CASSYSFGTGGHEQFF
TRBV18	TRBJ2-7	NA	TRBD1	TGTGCCAGCTCACCCCAGGGTAAAGGGGGCCACGAGCAGTACTTC	CASSPQGKGGHEQYF
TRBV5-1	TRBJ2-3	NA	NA	TGCGCCAGCAGCTTGGGGCAGGGATGGACAGATACGCAGTATTTT	CASSLGQGWTDTQYF
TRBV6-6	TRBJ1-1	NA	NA	TGTGCCAGCAGTTATCCGGAGAACACTGAAGCTTTCTTT	CASSYPENTEAFF
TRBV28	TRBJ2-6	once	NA	TGTGCCAGCAGTTCCTACCAGGGTAAAGGAGGGCCCGGGGCCAACGTCCTGACTTTC	CASSSYQGKGGPGANVLTF
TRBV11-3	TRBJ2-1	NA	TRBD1	TGTGCCAGCAGCTTAACTGGACAGGGGACGAATGAGCAGTTCTTC	CASSLTGQGTNEQFF
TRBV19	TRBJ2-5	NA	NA	TGTGCCAGTAGCACTCCGAGGGGAGAGACCCAGTACTTC	CASSTPRGETQYF
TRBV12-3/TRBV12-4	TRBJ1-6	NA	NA	TGTGCCAGCAGTTTTAGTGGCTCACCCCTCCACTTT	CASSFSGSPLHF
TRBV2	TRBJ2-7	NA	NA	TGTGCCAGCAGTTCTAGGTACGAGCAGTACTTC	CASSSRYEQYF
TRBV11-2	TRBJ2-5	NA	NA	TGTGCCAGCAGCTTAGTTCCCTGGGAGACCCAGTACTTC	CASSLVPWETQYF
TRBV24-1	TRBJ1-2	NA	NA	TGTGCCACCAGTGATTCGGACGGTTCTTATGGCTACACCTTC	CATSDSDGSYGYTF
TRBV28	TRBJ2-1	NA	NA	TGTGCCAGCAACCTCGGCAGGTACAATGAGCAGTTCTTC	CASNLGRYNEQFF
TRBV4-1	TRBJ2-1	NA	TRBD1	TGCGCCAGCAGCCCGACAGGGGGCGGCTCCTACAATGAGCAGTTCTTC	CASSPTGGGSYNEQFF
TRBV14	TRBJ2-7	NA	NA	TGTGCCAGCAGCCAAGATCTAGGGCCCCGAGGGTTGTACGAGCAGTACTTC	CASSQDLGPRGLYEQYF
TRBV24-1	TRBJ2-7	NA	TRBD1	TGTGCCACCAGTGACCGGGACAGGGGGTTCTACGAGCAGTACTTC	CATSDRDRGFYEQYF
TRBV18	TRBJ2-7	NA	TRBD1	TGTGCCAGCTCCGTCACAGGGGTGAAAGAGCAGTACTTC	CASSVTGVKEQYF
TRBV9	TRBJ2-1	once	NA	TGTGCCAGCAGCCCTACGCGCTCAGGGCACAATGAGCAGTTCTTC	CASSPTRSGHNEQFF
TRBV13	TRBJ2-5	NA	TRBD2	TGTGCCAGCAGCCCCAGGGTAGCGGGAGGAGAGACCCAGTACTTC	CASSPRVAGGETQYF
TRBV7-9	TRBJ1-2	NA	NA	TGTGCCAGCAGCTTAGGGGAGGGGTACAGGGAGGTTGATGGCTACACCTTC	CASSLGEGYREVDGYTF
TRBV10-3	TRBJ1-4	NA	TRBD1	TGTGCCATTACAGGGGATCCTAATGAAAAACTGTTTTTT	CAITGDPNEKLFF
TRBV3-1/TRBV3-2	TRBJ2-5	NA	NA	TGTGCCAGCAGCCAAACCCAGGGGGAGACCCAGTACTTC	CASSQTQGETQYF
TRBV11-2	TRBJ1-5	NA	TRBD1	TGTGCCAGCAGCGTTACCACAGGGGGCGATCAGCCCCAGCATTTT	CASSVTTGGDQPQHF
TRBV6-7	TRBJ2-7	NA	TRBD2	TGTGCCGGGGCTAAGCGGGAGGCCTCCTACGAGCAGTACTTC	CAGAKREASYEQYF
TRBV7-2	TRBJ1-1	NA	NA	TGTGCCAGCAGCCCCCTAGTGGGGGGCGGGGCTGAAGCTTTCTTT	CASSPLVGGGAEAFF
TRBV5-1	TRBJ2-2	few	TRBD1	TGCGCCAGCAGAACCGGGACAGGGTTAAACACCGGGGAGCTGTTTTTT	CASRTGTGLNTGELFF
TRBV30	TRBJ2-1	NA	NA	TGTGCCTGGAGTGTAACCGAAAATGAGCAGTTCTTC	CAWSVTENEQFF
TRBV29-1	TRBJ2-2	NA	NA	TGCAGCGTTGCCAAAAACGGCGGGGAGCTGTTTTTT	CSVAKNGGELFF
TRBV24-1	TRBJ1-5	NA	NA	TGTGCCACCAGTGATTTTACTGATCAGCCCCAGCATTTT	CATSDFTDQPQHF
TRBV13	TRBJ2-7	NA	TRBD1	TGTGCCAGCAGCTTAGTTAGACAGGGAACTTACGAGCAGTACTTC	CASSLVRQGTYEQYF
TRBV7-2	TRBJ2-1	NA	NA	TGTGCCAGCAGCCTCGGGACGGGGAATGAGCAGTTCTTC	CASSLGTGNEQFF
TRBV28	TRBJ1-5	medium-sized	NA	TGTGCCAGCAGTTTAGGACGTGTAGGGAGCAATCAGCCCCAGCATTTT	CASSLGRVGSNQPQHF
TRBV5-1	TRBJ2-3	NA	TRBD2	TGCGCCAGCAGCGCTGAAGCGGGAGGGTTAGATACGCAGTATTTT	CASSAEAGGLDTQYF
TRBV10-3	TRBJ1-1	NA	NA	TGTGCCATCAGTGAGTCGACACAGGGGAACACTGAAGCTTTCTTT	CAISESTQGNTEAFF
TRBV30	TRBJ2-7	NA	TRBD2	TGTGCCTGGCAACCGGGACTAGCGTCCTACGAGCAGTACTTC	CAWQPGLASYEQYF
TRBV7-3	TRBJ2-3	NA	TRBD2	TGTGCCAGCAGCTTAATGCAGGCGGGGGGGCCAGGAGATACGCAGTATTTT	CASSLMQAGGPGDTQYF
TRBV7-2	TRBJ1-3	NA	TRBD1	TGTGCCAGCAGCTCGGGACAGCCAATCGCTGGAAACACCATATATTTT	CASSSGQPIAGNTIYF
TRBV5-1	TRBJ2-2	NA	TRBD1	TGCGCCAGCCTTCTGGACAGGGGGAACACCGGGGAGCTGTTTTTT	CASLLDRGNTGELFF
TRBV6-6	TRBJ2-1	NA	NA	TGTGCCAGCAGTCGAAGAGCGGGACAAGTCTACAATGAGCAGTTCTTC	CASSRRAGQVYNEQFF